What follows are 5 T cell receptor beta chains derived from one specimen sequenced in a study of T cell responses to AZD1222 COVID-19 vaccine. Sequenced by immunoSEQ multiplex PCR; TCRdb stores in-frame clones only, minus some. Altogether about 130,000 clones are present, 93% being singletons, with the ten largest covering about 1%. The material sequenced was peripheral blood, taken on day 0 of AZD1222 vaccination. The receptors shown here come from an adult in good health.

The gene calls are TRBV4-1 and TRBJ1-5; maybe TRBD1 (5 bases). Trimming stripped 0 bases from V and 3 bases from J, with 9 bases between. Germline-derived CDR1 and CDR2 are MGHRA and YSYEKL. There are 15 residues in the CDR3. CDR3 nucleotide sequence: TGCGCCAGCAGCCAAGATAGGGGATACAATCAGCCCCAGCATTTT. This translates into CASSQDRGYNQPQHF.

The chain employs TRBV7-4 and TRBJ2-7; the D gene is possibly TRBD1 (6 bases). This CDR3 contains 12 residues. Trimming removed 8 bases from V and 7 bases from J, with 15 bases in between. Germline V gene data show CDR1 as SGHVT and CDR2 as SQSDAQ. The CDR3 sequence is CASATGWGEQYF. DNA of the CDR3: TGTGCCAGCGCTACAGGGTGGGGTGAGCAGTACTTC.

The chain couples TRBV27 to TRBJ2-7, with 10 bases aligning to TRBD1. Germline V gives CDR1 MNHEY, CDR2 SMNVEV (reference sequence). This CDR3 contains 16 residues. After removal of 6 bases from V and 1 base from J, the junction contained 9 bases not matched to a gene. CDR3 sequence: CASSPMGQGRSYEQYF. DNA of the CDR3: TGTGCCAGCAGCCCTATGGGACAGGGGAGATCCTACGAGCAGTACTTC.

The DNA of the CDR3 is TGTGCCAGTAGTACCCGGGACAGGGCTTTCGCAACTAATGAAAAACTGTTTTTT. Residues: CASSTRDRAFATNEKLFF. The rearrangement links TRBV19 to TRBJ1-4; TRBD1 agrees at 9 bases. This CDR3 spans 18 amino acids. Germline V gene lookup returns CDR1 LNHDA and CDR2 SQIVND (reference sequence). Germline trimming cut 4 bases from V and 0 bases from J; bases unmatched to any gene: 9.

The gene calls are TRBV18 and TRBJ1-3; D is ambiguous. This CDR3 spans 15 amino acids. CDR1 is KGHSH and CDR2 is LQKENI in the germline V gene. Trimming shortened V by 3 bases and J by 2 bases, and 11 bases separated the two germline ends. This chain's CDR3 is CASSPVRTPGNTIYF. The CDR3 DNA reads TGTGCCAGCTCACCCGTGCGTACGCCTGGAAACACCATATATTTT.